A single TCR beta chain is shown here with its context. This clone was recorded only once. Its antigen is unknown. A read error may account for a junction end that differs from germline. The cohort comprised fewer than 700 healthy bone marrow donors. At the time of sampling, every cohort member was nominally healthy, though immune exposures that went unrecorded were likely present. The donor was CMV seronegative and was included in the group of a few hundred seronegative cohort members. Each donor provided a peripheral blood sample, and peripheral blood mononuclear cells were used for TCR beta sequencing. Genomic DNA extraction from the blood cell samples was performed with the Qiagen DNeasy Blood Extraction Kit. This sample is part of a study of cytomegalovirus exposure and HLA in healthy donors (dated by TCRdb to about 2017). Context from the whole study: According to an earlier analysis of a few hundred of the donors, 150 million to 200 million T cells yielded some 110 million unique TCR beta sequences and 276 Gb of sequence data. An early release that covered fewer than 800 HLA-typed donors contained approximately 300 gigabases of sequencing data and 65 million to 100 million unique TCR sequences. Of the roughly 400 genotyped donors, 65% to 90% were placed in the genetic ancestry cluster associated with self-reported Caucasian donors. The aim of the study was to test whether cataloging public T cell receptors could identify signatures of past pathogen exposure. The study used immunosequencing to profile the T cell repertoires of 670 or so subjects and linked those repertoires to cytomegalovirus serostatus. A separate validation cohort of 90 to 150 different subjects was used in addition to the approximately 670-subject first cohort. To predict cytomegalovirus infection status, the study combined high-throughput TCR immunosequencing, statistical association of individual TCRs with disease status, and machine learning. To study patterns of TCR occurrence, a later analysis re-analyzed previously published TCR beta repertoires from 500 to 850 donors and added high-resolution HLA genotyping. The later analysis used no new phenotypic data to find candidate immune exposures, relying instead on TCR beta sequences and their occurrence across donors. In an earlier analysis of around 540 of the donors, high-throughput TCR beta sequencing was used to judge whether each TCR beta V gene segment behaved as functional or pseudogenic. Donor age, sex, ethnicity and CMV serostatus were collected together with the repertoire data. A later genetic analysis took genome-wide SNP genotypes for about three fifths of the roughly 670 donors and used that subset as a discovery cohort. Every repertoire in the discovery cohort had been generated on one and the same sequencing platform. HLA typing covered class I and class II loci at four-digit resolution. The number of donors typed differed by locus, with about 629-630 for A, B, C, DRB1 and DQB1, around 500 for DQA1, over 600 for DPA1, and roughly 450 for DPB1. Roughly 5 DR-DQ haplotypes were handled as single units for association and clustering because linkage in the cohort was strong. Among roughly 400 genotyped donors of the cohort, an average of around 250,000 unique TCR beta nucleotide sequences was sequenced per donor, of which about 18% were non-productive.

The library was generated by the immunoSEQ multiplex PCR assay. The multiplex PCR relied on a mix of 60 forward primers for TCR Vbeta segments and 13 reverse primers for TCR Jbeta segments. Amplification of the CDR3 region of rearranged TCR beta genes was performed with a multiplex PCR assay on genomic DNA. On the Illumina HiSeq System, the amplified TCR beta libraries were sequenced as 87-base-pair reads. The source study handled its data this way. Across the 670 or so repertoires, a later analysis counted tens of millions of unique TCR beta chains, around 11 million of which were shared by at least two donors. Raw reads were error-corrected and collapsed into unique sequences with a nearest-neighbor algorithm that merged closely related sequences to remove PCR and sequencing errors. Alignment of CDR3 sequences to IMGT reference sequences was used to assign V, D and J gene segments. For a sequence to be retained, a match of at least six nucleotides to both a V gene segment and a J gene segment was required. Rearrangements were classified as productive when the CDR3 lacked stop codons and remained in frame with V and J, and all other rearrangements were classified as non-productive. Following IMGT convention, CDR3 was defined as the stretch from the second conserved V-encoded cysteine up to the conserved J-encoded phenylalanine. In an earlier analysis of more than 550 of the donors, sequences lacking an unambiguous match to a single V gene segment were excluded. An earlier analysis of over 450 of the donors classified V segments as functional when productive rearrangements were above 56.7% and as segregating when the standard deviation between donors was above 5%. A statistical classification framework was built to diagnose cytomegalovirus status from the catalog of TCR beta chain sequences. In a later analysis, TCR nucleotide sequences were compared against IMGT/GENE-DB human TR gene sequences so that V and J genes could be assigned. A later analysis assigned CDR3 sequences and most-parsimonious VDJ recombination scenarios with the TCRdist pipeline. In a later analysis, each TCR beta chain was defined by its CDR3 amino acid sequence together with its V-gene family, and reads lacking a unique V-gene family were excluded. As a way to deal with suspected cross-contamination and a sequencing artifact, a later analysis dropped 450 to 600 nucleotide sequences that were highly shared and had low generation probability. In a later analysis, a clonal expansion index was calculated for each public chain from normalized within-repertoire ranks of inferred template counts. In a later analysis, generation probabilities were computed using a VDJ recombination model fitted to out-of-frame rearrangements, and the results were checked against IGoR. In a later analysis, hypergeometric tests were used to score TCR-TCR, TCR-HLA and TCR-CMV co-occurrence, with a repertoire-size bias correction applied to TCR pairs. False discovery rates were estimated in a later analysis by permuting HLA or CMV assignments 20 times. A later analysis grouped co-occurring TCRs with DBSCAN, adding TCRdist sequence similarity when clustering within HLA-allele-positive subsets. Repertoires with fewer than 30,000 or more than 120,000 public chains were left out of co-occurrence clustering, as were five repertoires with anomalous nucleotide sharing. The immuneACCESS repertoire file appears here via TCRdb, limited to in-frame rearrangements. These files lack a portion of the clones; in checked studies, under half of the deficit traces to unresolved V genes, and the cause of the others is not known. The V and J calls and the clone size are those of that table, but D and trimming were determined from the DNA. This sample lists around 300,000 clones; more than 55% were detected once. The leading ten clones occupy roughly 2.4% of the sample.

Based on the germline V gene (reference sequence), the CDR1 and CDR2 sequences are SEHNR and FQNEAQ. The CDR3 starts with the cysteine, ends with the phenylalanine, and has 11 residues. Kept here is only the CDR3 DNA, which spans 33 bases and is read in frame from base 1. Study-level results and caveats: According to a later analysis, most CMV-associated TCR beta chains appeared to be HLA-restricted, and the HLA associations seemed to be driven largely by CMV exposure. The classifier was reported to diagnose cytomegalovirus status with high specificity and sensitivity in both the original cohort and the validation cohort. The authors suggested that the approach could potentially be extended to other disease states and immunological phenotypes. Specific HLA alleles were associated with 15,000 to 20,000 TCR beta sequences at a false discovery rate of 0.05 in a later analysis. A later analysis found that TCR association rates varied across HLA loci, with DRB1 alleles showing the most associated TCRs and HLA-C alleles the fewest. According to a later analysis, parvovirus B19, influenza, CMV and Epstein-Barr virus appeared linked to several top co-occurrence clusters. A group of highly shared sequence variants was considered likely to be a technical artifact of the sequencing pipeline. The earlier analysis of fewer than 750 of the donors excluded some 15 rarely observed V segments, including chromosome 9 orphons, because counts were too low. In vitro tests confirmed that a few of the cytomegalovirus-associated TCR beta chains recognize cytomegalovirus antigens. The only immune exposure information available for the cohort was CMV serostatus. An association between a missense DCLRE1C variant and V-gene and J-gene trimming of TCR beta chains was found in a later genetic analysis and replicated in an independent cohort. Compared with the approximately 720-donor mean, donors in an Asian-associated ancestry cluster had fewer N-insertions in productive TCRs, according to a later genetic analysis. Most TCR sequences were seen in very few donors, while some public TCRs were found in many individuals. This cohort had only TCR beta chains sequenced, and the lack of alpha or paired-chain data limited which features could be detected. An earlier analysis of approximately 540 of the donors showed that most TCR beta V segments appeared in productive rearrangements either about 87% or about 30% of the time, which broadly matched IMGT annotations. A further reported finding was that TCR beta sequences accurately predicted the HLA-A and HLA-B alleles for most subjects in the first cohort. In a later analysis, HLA-associated TCR beta chains were found to be more clonally expanded and to have lower generation probabilities than equally common non-associated chains. The study listed approximately 160 TCR beta chains as associated with cytomegalovirus. Correlated functional status among segregating V segments might reflect linkage disequilibrium, but an unknown experimental factor could not be ruled out. Because the 87-base-pair reads could not distinguish some IMGT-functional V segments, including TRBV6-2 and TRBV6-3, those segments were excluded. When HLA alleles, especially DR and DQ, strongly co-occurred, TCR associations were difficult to assign to individual alleles. Because HLA typing was unavailable for some donors at each locus, only the typed subset was used in association tests. Roughly uniform sequencing depth across donors was assumed in presence/absence analyses, although this assumption may not hold.

Sequencing used PBMCs. The rearranged segments are TRBV7-9 and TRBJ2-7, with an unclear D gene assignment. This TCR was sampled from a female donor in good health and CMV-seronegative. CDR3 reads: CSSSINGGQYF. The bases read TGTTCCAGCAGCATCAACGGTGGGCAGTACTTC. The CDR3 plus the reference TRBV7-9 and TRBJ2-7 genes for the other parts give the full variable domain: DTGVSQNPRHKITKRGQNVTFRCDPISEHNRLYWYRQTLGQGPEFLTYFQNEAQLEKSRLLSDRFSAERPKGSFSTLEIQRTEQGDSAMYLCSSSINGGQYFGPGTRLTVT.